The 24 T cell receptor beta chains given below trace back to one sample, sequenced in a study of STAT3 mutations in large granular lymphocyte leukemia. These receptors have no identified antigens. Here immunoSEQ multiplex PCR was the method, and the copy in TCRdb shows in-frame clones only, minus some. Of 1,800 or so clones detected, approximately 28% appear once; the ten largest clones hold approximately 66%. Study-wide results and caveats: At least one immunodominant TCR beta clonotype appeared in every T-cell large granular lymphocyte leukemia patient.

The source material was peripheral blood mononuclear cells. The receptors originated from a male patient between 45 and 60 years old with T-cell large granular lymphocyte leukemia. Some clones in this sample may be carry-over from other donors' samples.

This clone showed up just a few times. V usage is TRBV6-1 and J usage is TRBJ2-3, with a tentative D call TRBD1 (6 bases). This CDR3 region has 13 residues. Trimming pared 7 bases from V and 5 bases from J, leaving 13 bases between. Germline V gene data show CDR1 as MNHNS and CDR2 as SASEGT. CDR3 amino acids: CASKRTVRDTQYF. Here the CDR3 DNA reads TGTGCCAGCAAGCGGACAGTTAGAGATACGCAGTATTTT.

The rearrangement uses TRBV27 and TRBJ1-2; TRBD1 is a possible D gene (6 bases). With 3 bases removed from V and 5 bases from J, the gap between germline ends came to 16 bases. The CDR3 has 15 amino acids. Germline values: CDR1 MNHEY, CDR2 SMNVEV (reference sequence). CDR3 protein: CASSFRDNHPYGYTF. The CDR3 DNA sequence: TGTGCCAGCAGTTTCCGGGACAACCACCCGTATGGCTACACCTTC.

This clone came up a few times. J is TRBJ2-6 and V is TRBV7-9; D gene uncertain. CDR1 is SEHNR, CDR2 FQNEAQ, per germline (reference sequence). Deletions cut 3 bases from V and 0 bases from J, with 6 bases between. The length of the CDR3 is 15 residues. Written as DNA, the CDR3 is TGTGCCAGCAGCTTCTTGGGCTCTGGGGCCAACGTCCTGACTTTC. This codes for CASSFLGSGANVLTF.

The chain recombines TRBV29-1 with TRBJ1-5; 9 positions match TRBD1. V gave up 7 bases and J gave up 5 bases; unmatched junction bases: 6. This CDR3 region has 13 residues. CDR1 SQVTM and CDR2 ANQGSEA come from the germline V gene. CDR3 coding DNA: TGCAGCGCTAAACAGGGGGCCGATCAGCCCCAGCATTTT. This gives the protein CSAKQGADQPQHF.

This clone was counted a few times. The chain employs TRBV27 and TRBJ2-7; D remains unclear. Germline CDR1 and CDR2: MNHEY and SMNVEV (reference sequence). There are 14 residues in the CDR3. Trimming took 4 bases from V and 2 from J, leaving 12 bases between them. In nucleotides, the CDR3 is TGTGCCAGCAGTTCCGACCCCCGGACCTACGAGCAGTACTTC. Residues: CASSSDPRTYEQYF.

In this sample, this clone turned up a few times. The chain combines TRBV27 with TRBJ2-7, with D tentatively TRBD2 (5 bases). This CDR3 is built from 13 residues. V shed 4 bases and J shed 6 bases, with 13 bases lying between them. Germline CDR1 reads MNHEY; CDR2 reads SMNVEV (reference sequence). The CDR3 DNA follows: TGTGCCAGCAGTTCAACTGTGGAGGCCGAGCAGTACTTC. It encodes CASSSTVEAEQYF.

This clone is deemed medium-sized. This chain uses TRBV14 with TRBJ2-7, with 10 positions matching TRBD1. The germline V gene encodes CDR1 SGHDN and CDR2 FVKESK. The CDR3 sequence is 13 residues long. Trimming at V came to 3 bases and at J to 4 bases, leaving 0 bases not matched to a gene. CDR3 sequence: CASSQDRGYEQYF. The CDR3 region has the DNA TGTGCCAGCAGCCAGGACAGGGGGTACGAGCAGTACTTC.

This clone was observed a few times. Germline and junction disagree at one end, which may indicate a read error. The chain links TRBV7-9 to TRBJ2-7, with TRBD2 matching over 10 bases. Germline loops: CDR1 SEHNR, CDR2 FQNEAQ (reference sequence). The CDR3 contains 14 residues. The CDR3 spells CASSLAGDLYEQYF. As DNA, the CDR3 is TGTGCCAGCAGCCTAGCGGGGGACCTCTACGAGCAGTACTTC.

The CDR3 sequence: CASRRDYNADEQYF. CDR3 sequence (DNA): TGTGCCAGCAGACGGGACTATAATGCTGACGAGCAGTACTTC. The rearrangement links TRBV5-4 to TRBJ2-7, with 7 bases that match TRBD2. V gave up 5 bases and J gave up 5 bases; unmatched junction bases: 10. This CDR3 is built from 14 residues. Germline V gene lookup returns CDR1 SGHNT and CDR2 YYREEE (reference sequence).

This clone came up a few times. This chain links TRBV4-3 with TRBJ2-7, with D unclear. This CDR3 comprises 13 residues. From germline, CDR1 is LGHNA and CDR2 YSLEER. Trimming took 0 bases from V and 2 from J, leaving 5 bases between them. DNA of the CDR3: TGCGCCAGCAGCCAAGATGGGACCTACGAGCAGTACTTC. Translating it yields CASSQDGTYEQYF.

The chain couples TRBV18 to TRBJ1-2, with D possibly matching TRBD1 (6 bases). The V and J ends lost 4 bases and 1 base respectively, with 7 bases between them. This CDR3 contains 13 residues. Looked up from germline, CDR1 is KGHSH and CDR2 is LQKENI. The CDR3 here is CASSQDSNYGYTF. CDR3 DNA sequence: TGTGCCAGCTCACAGGACAGTAACTATGGCTACACCTTC.

This clone was seen a handful of times. The CDR3 DNA reads TGTGCCAGCAGACGACTAGCGGAAGGTGAGCAGTTCTTC. Its translation is CASRRLAEGEQFF. The chain employs TRBV7-9 and TRBJ2-1; 9 nucleotides agree with TRBD2. Germline V gives CDR1 SEHNR, CDR2 FQNEAQ (reference sequence). V dropped 6 bases and J dropped 9; count of bases not matched to a gene: 6. This CDR3 spans 13 amino acids.

This clone was observed a handful of times. The chain has TRBV9 and TRBJ1-1; D might be TRBD1 (6 bases). The CDR3 is 12 residues long. Germline loops: CDR1 SGDLS, CDR2 YYNGEE. V lost 7 bases to trimming and J lost 1 base, with 8 bases between them. The CDR3 loop reads CASGGRNTEAFF. The CDR3 region has the DNA TGTGCCAGCGGGGGGCGGAACACTGAAGCTTTCTTT.

The table lists this clone with a few counts. The V gene is TRBV30, the J gene TRBJ2-1, with 7 bases lining up with TRBD2. The trim removed 1 base at V and 6 bases at J, leaving 6 bases unmatched. CDR3 length: 14 residues. Germline assignment: CDR1 GTSNPN and CDR2 SVGIG (reference sequence). The CDR3 sequence is CAWSGGGPGNEQFF. CDR3 coding DNA: TGTGCCTGGAGTGGCGGGGGACCGGGCAATGAGCAGTTCTTC.

The chain joins TRBV30 to TRBJ2-1; D may be TRBD1 (5 bases). V was trimmed by 7 bases and J by 10 bases, leaving 20 bases between them. The CDR3 extends over 13 amino acids. Germline V CDR1 and CDR2: GTSNPN, SVGIG (reference sequence). In DNA, the CDR3 is TGTGCCTCTCAAATATGGGGCCTCGGCGAGCAGTTCTTC. This translates into CASQIWGLGEQFF.

CDR3 DNA sequence: TGTGCCAGCAGTTCCCCAGGACAGGGTTTCTACGAGCAGTACTTC. It is translated as CASSSPGQGFYEQYF. The chain joins TRBV28 to TRBJ2-7, with 8 bases fitting TRBD1. With V trimmed by 4 bases and J by 3 bases, 8 bases remained unmatched. In germline, CDR1 is MDHEN, CDR2 SYDVKM. The CDR3 runs to 15 residues.

The V and J genes are TRBV5-4 and TRBJ1-4, with a tentative D call TRBD1 (6 bases). CDR3 length equals 17 residues. The germline CDR1 and CDR2 sequences are SGHNT and YYREEE (reference sequence). Trimming left V 1 base short and J 0 bases short, with 13 bases between. CDR3 coding DNA: TGTGCCAGCAGCTTGTGGCAGGGGCCTGCAACTAATGAAAAACTGTTTTTT. It encodes CASSLWQGPATNEKLFF.

The chain has TRBV5-1 and TRBJ2-3, with no clear D. This CDR3 region has 13 residues. Germline V gene lookup returns CDR1 SGHRS and CDR2 YFSETQ. Trimming cost V 4 bases and J 3 bases, with 9 bases left between them. The CDR3 sequence: CASSPSGTDTQYF. The CDR3 DNA reads as TGCGCCAGCAGCCCGAGTGGGACAGATACGCAGTATTTT.

Only a few counts were recorded for this clone. J is TRBJ1-5 and V is TRBV18; 8 nucleotides match TRBD1. Trimming removed 6 bases from V and 7 bases from J; junction bases left unmatched: 11. CDR3 length: 15 amino acids. From germline, CDR1 is KGHSH and CDR2 LQKENI. CDR3 in amino acids: CASSANQGAGQPQHF. The CDR3 coding sequence is TGTGCCAGCTCCGCGAATCAGGGGGCGGGACAGCCCCAGCATTTT.

This clone was detected a few times. V usage is TRBV7-9 and J usage is TRBJ2-1; 8 bases align to TRBD2. This CDR3 is 17 amino acids long. Trimming at V came to 4 bases and at J to 2 bases, leaving 10 bases not matched to a gene. CDR1 is SEHNR, CDR2 FQNEAQ, per germline (reference sequence). Written as DNA, the CDR3 is TGTGCCAGCAGCTCCGGGGGGGAGGGAAAGACCTACAATGAGCAGTTCTTC. Translation gives CASSSGGEGKTYNEQFF.

This clone showed up just a few times. The CDR3 bases are TGTGCCTGCCCCTTGCCCTCCGGCTATGGCTACACCTTC. Its translation is CACPLPSGYGYTF. The V and J genes are TRBV30 and TRBJ1-2; D gene ambiguous. Looked up from germline, CDR1 is GTSNPN and CDR2 is SVGIG (reference sequence). Trimming left V 6 bases short and J 4 bases short, with 15 bases between. The CDR3 contains 13 residues.

The chain links TRBV30 to TRBJ1-2; D gene unclear. The germline V and J ends were trimmed by 7 bases and 4 bases, with 16 bases remaining between them. The V gene's germline CDR1 is GTSNPN and CDR2 SVGIG (reference sequence). The CDR3 has 13 residues. As DNA, the CDR3 is TGTGCCTCCCCCCCGCCTCTCGGCTATGGCTACACCTTC. Its protein product is CASPPPLGYGYTF. Based on the CDR3 plus reference TRBV30 and TRBJ1-2, the full variable domain is SQTIHQWPATLVQPVGSPLSLECTVEGTSNPNLYWYRQAAGRGLQLLFYSVGIGQISSEVPQNLSASRPQDRQFILSSKKLLLSDSGFYLCASPPPLGYGYTFGSGTRLTVV.

The chain is built from TRBV5-4 and TRBJ2-7; D might be TRBD2 (6 bases). V lost 7 bases and J lost 5, with 19 bases in between. This CDR3 is built from 14 residues. Germline V lookup: CDR1 SGHNT, CDR2 YYREEE (reference sequence). The CDR3 region has the DNA TGTGCCAGCTCGGGACTCACGGGTTCAAACGAGCAGTACTTC. Protein sequence: CASSGLTGSNEQYF. The full variable domain, in which reference TRBV5-4 and TRBJ2-7 provide the parts outside the CDR3, is ETGVTQSPTHLIKTRGQQVTLRCSSQSGHNTVSWYQQALGQGPQFIFQYYREEENGRGNFPPRFSGLQFPNYSSELNVNALELDDSALYLCASSGLTGSNEQYFGPGTRLTVT.

V usage is TRBV5-1 and J usage is TRBJ2-7; D not resolved. Trimming removed 3 bases at V and 7 bases at J, with 17 bases between. CDR1 SGHRS and CDR2 YFSETQ come from the germline V gene. The length of the CDR3 is 14 residues. The CDR3 nucleotides are TGCGCCAGCAGCTGGGCCCCGGACCAACCTGAGCAGTACTTC. The encoded protein is CASSWAPDQPEQYF.